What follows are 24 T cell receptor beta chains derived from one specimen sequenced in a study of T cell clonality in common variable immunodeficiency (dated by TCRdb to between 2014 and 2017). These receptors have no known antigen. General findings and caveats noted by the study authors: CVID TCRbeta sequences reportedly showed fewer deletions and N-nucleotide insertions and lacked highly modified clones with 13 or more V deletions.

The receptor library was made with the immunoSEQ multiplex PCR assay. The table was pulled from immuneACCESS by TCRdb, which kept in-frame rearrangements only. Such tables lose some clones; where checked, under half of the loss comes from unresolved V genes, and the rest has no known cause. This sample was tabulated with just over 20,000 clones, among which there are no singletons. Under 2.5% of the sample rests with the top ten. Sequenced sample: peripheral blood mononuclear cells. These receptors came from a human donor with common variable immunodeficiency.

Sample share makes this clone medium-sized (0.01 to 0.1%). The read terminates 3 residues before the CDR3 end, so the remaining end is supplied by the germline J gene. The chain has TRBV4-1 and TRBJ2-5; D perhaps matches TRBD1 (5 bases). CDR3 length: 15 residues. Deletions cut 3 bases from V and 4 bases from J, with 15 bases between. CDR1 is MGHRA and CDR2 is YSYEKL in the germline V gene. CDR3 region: CASSHRLGDRETQYF. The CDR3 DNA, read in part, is TGCGCCAGCAGCCATCGGCTCGGCGACAGAGAGACC.

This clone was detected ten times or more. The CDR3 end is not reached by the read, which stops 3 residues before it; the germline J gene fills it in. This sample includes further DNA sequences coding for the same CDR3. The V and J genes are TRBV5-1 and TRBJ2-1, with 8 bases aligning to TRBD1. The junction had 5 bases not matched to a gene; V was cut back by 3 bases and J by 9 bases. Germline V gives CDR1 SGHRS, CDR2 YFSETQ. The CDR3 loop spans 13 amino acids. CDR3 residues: CASSYGQGSEQFF. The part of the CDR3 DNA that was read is TGCGCCAGCAGCTACGGACAGGGTAGTGAG.

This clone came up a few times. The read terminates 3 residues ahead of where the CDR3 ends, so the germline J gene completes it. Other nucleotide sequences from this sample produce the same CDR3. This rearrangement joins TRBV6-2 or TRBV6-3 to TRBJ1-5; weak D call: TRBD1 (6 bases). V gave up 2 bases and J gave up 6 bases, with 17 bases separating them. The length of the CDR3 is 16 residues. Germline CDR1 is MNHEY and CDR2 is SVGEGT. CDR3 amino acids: CASSYGSQGSSQPQHF. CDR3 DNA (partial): TGTGCCAGCAGTTACGGATCCCAGGGGTCGAGTCAGCCC.

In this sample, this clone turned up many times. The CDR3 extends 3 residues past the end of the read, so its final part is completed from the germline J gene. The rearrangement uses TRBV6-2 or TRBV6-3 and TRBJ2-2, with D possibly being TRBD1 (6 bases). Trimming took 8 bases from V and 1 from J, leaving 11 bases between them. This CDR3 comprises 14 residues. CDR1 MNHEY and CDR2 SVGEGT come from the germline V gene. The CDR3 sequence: CASGPGQNTGELFF. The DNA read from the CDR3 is TGTGCCAGCGGACCGGGACAGAACACCGGGGAG.

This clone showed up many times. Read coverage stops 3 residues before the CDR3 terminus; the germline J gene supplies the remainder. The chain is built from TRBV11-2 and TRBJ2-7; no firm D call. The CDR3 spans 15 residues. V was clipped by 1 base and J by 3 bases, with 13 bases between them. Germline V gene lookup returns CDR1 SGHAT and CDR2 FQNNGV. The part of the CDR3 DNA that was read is TGTGCCAGCAGCTTAGTGGGCCGACATAACTACGAG. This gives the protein CASSLVGRHNYE. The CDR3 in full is CASSLVGRHNYEQYF.

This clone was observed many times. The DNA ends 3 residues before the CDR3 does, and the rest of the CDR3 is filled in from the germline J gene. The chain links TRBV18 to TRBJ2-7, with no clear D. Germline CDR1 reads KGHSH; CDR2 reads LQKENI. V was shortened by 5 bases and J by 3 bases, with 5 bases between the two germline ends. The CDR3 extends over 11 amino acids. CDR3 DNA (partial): TGTGCCAGCTCATCTCTCTACGAG. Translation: CASSSLYE. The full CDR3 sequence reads CASSSLYEQYF. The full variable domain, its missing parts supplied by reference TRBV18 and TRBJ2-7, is NAGVMQNPRHLVRRRGQEARLRCSPMKGHSHVYWYRQLPEEGLKFMVYLQKENIIDESGMPKERFSAEFPKEGPSILRIQQVVRGDSAAYFCASSSLYEQYFGPGTRLTVT.

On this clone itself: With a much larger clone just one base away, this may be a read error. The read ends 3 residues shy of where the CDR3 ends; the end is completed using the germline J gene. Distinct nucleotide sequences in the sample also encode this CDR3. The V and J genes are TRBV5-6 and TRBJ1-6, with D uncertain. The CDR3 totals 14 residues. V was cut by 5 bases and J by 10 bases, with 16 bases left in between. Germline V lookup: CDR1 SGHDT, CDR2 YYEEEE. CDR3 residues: CASSTRRQVSPLHF. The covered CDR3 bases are TGTGCCAGCAGTACCCGTCGGCAGGTGTCACCC.

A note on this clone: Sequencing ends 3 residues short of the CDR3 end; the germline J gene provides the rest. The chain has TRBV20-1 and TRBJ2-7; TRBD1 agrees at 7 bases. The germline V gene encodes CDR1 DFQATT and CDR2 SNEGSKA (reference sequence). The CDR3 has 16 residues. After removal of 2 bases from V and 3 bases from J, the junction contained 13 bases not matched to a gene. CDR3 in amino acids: CSARRQGSGSSYEQYF. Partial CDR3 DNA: TGCAGTGCTAGAAGACAGGGCTCGGGTAGCAGCTACGAG.

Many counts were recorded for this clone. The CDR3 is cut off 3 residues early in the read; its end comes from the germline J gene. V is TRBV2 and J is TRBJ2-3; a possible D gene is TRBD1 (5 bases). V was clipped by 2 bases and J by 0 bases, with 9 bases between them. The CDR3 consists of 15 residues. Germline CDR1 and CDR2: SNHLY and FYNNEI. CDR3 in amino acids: CASSEWTRSTDTQYF. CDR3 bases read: TGTGCCAGCAGTGAATGGACACGAAGCACAGATACG.

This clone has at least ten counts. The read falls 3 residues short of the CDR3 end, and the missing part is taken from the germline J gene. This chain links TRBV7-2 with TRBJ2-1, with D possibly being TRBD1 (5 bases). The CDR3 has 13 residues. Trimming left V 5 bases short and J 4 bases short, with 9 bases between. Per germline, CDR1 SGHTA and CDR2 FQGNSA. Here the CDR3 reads CASSQTAYNEQFF. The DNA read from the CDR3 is TGTGCCAGCAGCCAGACAGCGTACAATGAG.

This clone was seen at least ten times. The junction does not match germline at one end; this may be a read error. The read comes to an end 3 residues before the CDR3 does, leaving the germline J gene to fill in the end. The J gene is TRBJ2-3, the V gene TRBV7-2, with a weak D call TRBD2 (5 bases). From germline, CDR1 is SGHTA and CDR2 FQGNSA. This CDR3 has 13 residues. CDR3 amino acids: CASSLPSRDTQYF. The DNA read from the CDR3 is TGTGCCAGCAGCTTACCTAGCAGAGATACG.

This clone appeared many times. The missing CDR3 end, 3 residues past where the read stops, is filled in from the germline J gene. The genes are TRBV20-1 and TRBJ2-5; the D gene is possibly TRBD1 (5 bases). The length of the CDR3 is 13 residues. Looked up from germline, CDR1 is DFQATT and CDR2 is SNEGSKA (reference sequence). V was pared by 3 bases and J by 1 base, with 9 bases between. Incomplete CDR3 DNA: TGCAGTGCTAGGGGGCAGCTCCAAGAGACC. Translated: CSARGQLQET. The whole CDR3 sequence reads CSARGQLQETQYF.

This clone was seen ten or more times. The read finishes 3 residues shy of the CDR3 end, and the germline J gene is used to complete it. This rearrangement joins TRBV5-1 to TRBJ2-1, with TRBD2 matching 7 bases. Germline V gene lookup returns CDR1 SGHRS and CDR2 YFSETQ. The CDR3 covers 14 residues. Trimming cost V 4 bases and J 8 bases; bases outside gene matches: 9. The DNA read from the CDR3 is TGCGCCAGCAGCGTTGGACTAGATCCCTATGAG. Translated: CASSVGLDPYE. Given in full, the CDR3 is CASSVGLDPYEQFF.

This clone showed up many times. CDR3 protein: CASSSTGTPQHF. The DNA read from the CDR3 is TGTGCCAGCAGCTCTACAGGCACGCCC. This chain links TRBV5-5 with TRBJ1-5, with TRBD1 as a possible D gene (5 bases). The CDR3 goes on 3 residues after the read ends, and that part is filled in from the germline J gene. Germline V gene data show CDR1 as SGHKS and CDR2 as YYEKEE (reference sequence). The CDR3 length is 12 residues. V lost 3 bases and J 9 bases, leaving 10 bases between the germline ends.

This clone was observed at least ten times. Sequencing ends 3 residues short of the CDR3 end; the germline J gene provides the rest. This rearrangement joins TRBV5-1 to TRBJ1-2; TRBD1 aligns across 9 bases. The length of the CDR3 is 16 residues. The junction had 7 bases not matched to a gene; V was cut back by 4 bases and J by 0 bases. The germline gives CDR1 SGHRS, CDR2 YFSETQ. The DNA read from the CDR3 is TGCGCCAGCAGCCGAGGGACAGGGATAGCTAACTATGGC. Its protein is CASSRGTGIANYG. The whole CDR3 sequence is CASSRGTGIANYGYTF.

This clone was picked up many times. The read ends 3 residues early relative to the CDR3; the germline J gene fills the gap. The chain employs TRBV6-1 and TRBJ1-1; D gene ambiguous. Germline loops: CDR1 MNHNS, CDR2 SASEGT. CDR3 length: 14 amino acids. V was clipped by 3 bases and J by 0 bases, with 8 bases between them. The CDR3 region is CASSDFLMNTEAFF. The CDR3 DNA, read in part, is TGTGCCAGCAGTGATTTTTTAATGAACACTGAA.

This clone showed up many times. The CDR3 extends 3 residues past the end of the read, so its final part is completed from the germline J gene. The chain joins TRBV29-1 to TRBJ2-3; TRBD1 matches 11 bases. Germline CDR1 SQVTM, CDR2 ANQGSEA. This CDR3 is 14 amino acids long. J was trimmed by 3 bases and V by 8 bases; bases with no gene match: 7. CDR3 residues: CSTNRDRGTDTQYF. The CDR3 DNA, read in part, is TGCAGCACCAACCGGGACAGGGGGACAGATACG.

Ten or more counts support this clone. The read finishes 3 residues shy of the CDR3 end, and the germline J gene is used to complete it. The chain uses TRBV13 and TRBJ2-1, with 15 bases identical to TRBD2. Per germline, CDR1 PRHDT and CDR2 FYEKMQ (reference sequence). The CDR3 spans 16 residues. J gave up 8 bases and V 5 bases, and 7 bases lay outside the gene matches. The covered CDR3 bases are TGTGCCAGCAGCCCCACCGGACTAGCGGGGGGGCATGAG. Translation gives CASSPTGLAGGHE. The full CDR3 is CASSPTGLAGGHEQFF.

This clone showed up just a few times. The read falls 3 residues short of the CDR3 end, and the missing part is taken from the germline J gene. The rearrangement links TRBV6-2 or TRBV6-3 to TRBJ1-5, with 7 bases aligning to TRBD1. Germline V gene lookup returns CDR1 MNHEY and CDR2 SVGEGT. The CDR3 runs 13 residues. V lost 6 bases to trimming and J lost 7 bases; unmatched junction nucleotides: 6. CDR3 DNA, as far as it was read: TGTGCCAGCAGAGACAGGGCCCAGCAGCCC. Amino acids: CASRDRAQQP. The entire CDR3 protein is CASRDRAQQPQHF.

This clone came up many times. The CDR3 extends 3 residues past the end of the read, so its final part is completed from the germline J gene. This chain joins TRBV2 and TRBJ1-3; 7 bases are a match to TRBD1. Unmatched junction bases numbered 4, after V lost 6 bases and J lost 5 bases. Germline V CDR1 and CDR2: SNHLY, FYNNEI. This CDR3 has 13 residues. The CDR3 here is CASRGDSRNTIYF. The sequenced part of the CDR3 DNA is TGTGCCAGCAGGGGGGACAGCCGAAACACC.

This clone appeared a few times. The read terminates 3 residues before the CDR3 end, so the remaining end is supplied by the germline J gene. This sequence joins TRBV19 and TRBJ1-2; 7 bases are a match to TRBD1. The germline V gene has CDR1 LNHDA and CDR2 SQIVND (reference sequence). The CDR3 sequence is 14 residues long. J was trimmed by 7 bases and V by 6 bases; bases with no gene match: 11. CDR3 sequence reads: CASRRDSRELGYTF. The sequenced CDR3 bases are TGTGCCAGTAGGAGGGACAGTAGGGAGCTTGGC.

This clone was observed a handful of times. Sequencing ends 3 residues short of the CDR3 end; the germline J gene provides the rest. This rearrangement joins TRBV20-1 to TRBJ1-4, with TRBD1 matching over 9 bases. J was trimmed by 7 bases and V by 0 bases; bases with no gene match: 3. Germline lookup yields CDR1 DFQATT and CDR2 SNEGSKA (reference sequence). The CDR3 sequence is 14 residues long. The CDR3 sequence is CSARDWDRVEKLFF. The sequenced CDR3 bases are TGCAGTGCTAGAGATTGGGACAGGGTTGAAAAA.

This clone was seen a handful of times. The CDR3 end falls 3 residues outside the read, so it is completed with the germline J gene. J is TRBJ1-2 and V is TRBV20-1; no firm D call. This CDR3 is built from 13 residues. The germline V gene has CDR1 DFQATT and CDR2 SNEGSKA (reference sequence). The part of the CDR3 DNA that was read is TGCAGTGCTAGGGATATTAAGGCGGCCGGC. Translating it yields CSARDIKAAG. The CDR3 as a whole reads CSARDIKAAGYTF.

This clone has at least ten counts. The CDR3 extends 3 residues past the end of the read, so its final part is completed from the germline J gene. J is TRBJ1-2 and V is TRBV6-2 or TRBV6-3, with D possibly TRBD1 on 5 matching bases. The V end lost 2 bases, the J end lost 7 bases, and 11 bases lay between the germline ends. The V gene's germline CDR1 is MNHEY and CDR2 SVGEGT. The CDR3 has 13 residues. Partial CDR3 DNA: TGTGCCAGCAGTTACGCAGGGACTGTTGGC. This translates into CASSYAGTVG. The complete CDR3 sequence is CASSYAGTVGYTF.